This T cell receptor beta chain was found in a study of naive and memory T cell subsets. An equimolar mix of two oligonucleotides served as the beta constant-region primer for TRBC1 and TRBC2. Ligated cDNA was amplified by four rounds of PCR with nested alpha and beta constant-region primers and SP2. An oligonucleotide with the SP2 primer and a 12-nucleotide UMI was ligated to the cDNA 3' end. TCRdb passed the UMI-ligation and nested PCR reads through MiXCR, listing each CDR3 protein once. The data contain tens of thousands of distinct CDR3 sequences, about 9.9% of them singletons. Germline-derived CDR1 and CDR2 are LGHDT and YNNKEL (reference sequence). The CDR3 is made up of 15 amino acids. Trimming took off 0 bases at V and 9 bases at J, with 15 bases between the two ends. In its sample, this clonotype was seen a few times. Cells stained for CD3, CD4, CD8, CD45RA, CD27 and viability were sorted into four CD45RA/CD27 subsets.

V usage is TRBV3-1 and J usage is TRBJ2-1, with unresolved D. The sample taken for sequencing was naive CD8+ T cells from blood. This receptor was taken from a human donor in good health. CDR3 nucleotide sequence: TGTGCCAGCAGCCAAGATCTGGGTAGCTCGGTTGAGCAGTTCTTC. It encodes CASSQDLGSSVEQFF.